This TCR beta chain was retrieved from a study of shared clonotypes between healthy human individuals. Selected positively for CCR7 and CD45RO-negative, naive CD8 cells excluded terminally differentiated effector memory CD45RA+ cells. Repertoires were generated with immunoSEQ multiplex PCR, while TCRdb's copy carries only in-frame clones and drops some. Among some 2,100,000 clones, around 93% were seen once, and the ten largest hold more than 1.5%. The CDR3 is 14 residues long. V shed 1 base and J shed 3 bases, with 9 bases lying between them. The germline V gene has CDR1 SGHDN and CDR2 FVKESK. Study results and caveats: Naive subsets generally had larger estimated richness than memory subsets.

With regard to this clone: What it binds is unknown.

The TCR originated in a man aged 18 to 30 in good health. Some clones in this sample may be carry-over from other donors' samples. V and J are TRBV14 and TRBJ1-2, with D maybe TRBD1 (5 bases). The sequenced material came from naive CD8+ T cells from PBMCs. The CDR3 sequence: CASSQGDLYYGYTF. Written as DNA, the CDR3 is TGTGCCAGCAGCCAAGGGGACCTGTACTATGGCTACACCTTC.